The 31 T cell receptor beta chains below come from one sample, sequenced in a study of T cell repertoires in cytomegalovirus infection. Via MiXCR, TCRdb re-called the reads, giving one row per CDR3 protein. The sample lists about 360,000 distinct CDR3 sequences, 15% to 20% occurring once. Sequencing was done on a sample of PBMCs. The receptors shown here come from a human donor in good health (CMV status not recorded). Some clones in this sample may be carry-over from other donors' samples.

This chain links TRBV14 with TRBJ2-7, with D tentatively TRBD1 (7 bases). This CDR3 region has 14 residues. Germline-derived CDR1 and CDR2 are SGHDN and FVKESK. The V gene lost 2 bases and the J gene lost 2 bases, with 10 bases spanning the gap. Here the CDR3 reads CASSQTRGAYEQYF. DNA of the CDR3: TGTGCCAGCAGCCAAACCAGGGGGGCCTACGAGCAGTACTTC.

Ten or more counts support this clonotype. The genes are TRBV7-2 and TRBJ2-1, with 8 bases lining up with TRBD2. This CDR3 spans 14 amino acids. With V trimmed by 5 bases and J by 7 bases, 7 bases remained unmatched. Looked up from germline, CDR1 is SGHTA and CDR2 is FQGNSA. CDR3 protein: CASSPGGPGNEQFF. The DNA for the CDR3 is TGTGCCAGCAGCCCGGGGGGGCCGGGTAATGAGCAGTTCTTC.

This clonotype was recorded many times. The chain employs TRBV28 and TRBJ1-2; D is unclear. Germline CDR1 MDHEN, CDR2 SYDVKM. Trimming took 5 bases from V and 3 from J, leaving 10 bases between them. This CDR3 has 13 residues. This CDR3 reads CASSLKTHYGYTF. CDR3 nucleotide sequence: TGTGCCAGCAGTCTTAAAACGCACTATGGCTACACCTTC.

The CDR3 protein is CASSLPNIPSQFF. In nucleotides, the CDR3 is TGTGCCAGCAGCCTTCCAAACATTCCATCCCAGTTCTTC. The V gene is TRBV7-8, the J gene TRBJ2-1, with unresolved D. Trimming took off 5 bases at V and 13 bases at J, with 18 bases between the two ends. This CDR3 comprises 13 residues. Looked up from germline, CDR1 is SGHVS and CDR2 is FQNEAQ.

The chain's CDR3 is CSVQTGSYNSPLHF. For the CDR3, the DNA is TGCAGCGTCCAGACAGGCTCCTATAATTCACCCCTCCACTTT. The chain links TRBV29-1 to TRBJ1-6; TRBD1 might be the D (6 bases). This CDR3 has 14 residues. Trimming removed 6 bases from V and 0 bases from J, with 9 bases in between. The V gene's germline CDR1 is SQVTM and CDR2 ANQGSEA.

There are a few counts of this clonotype. The CDR3 region is CASTRLATRNTDTQYF. The CDR3 nucleotides are TGTGCCAGCACCCGACTAGCGACGAGAAACACAGATACGCAGTATTTT. The chain employs TRBV6-2 or TRBV6-3 and TRBJ2-3, with TRBD2 identical over 8 bases. Germline CDR1 and CDR2: MNHEY and SVGEGT. The CDR3 is 16 amino acids. The V segment lost 7 bases and the J segment 2 bases; nucleotides outside the gene matches: 11.

This clonotype appeared a few times. This chain links TRBV6-2 or TRBV6-3 with TRBJ2-7, with D perhaps matching TRBD2 (5 bases). Germline values: CDR1 MNHEY, CDR2 SVGEGT. Trimming pared 2 bases from V and 4 bases from J, leaving 9 bases between. CDR3 size: 13 residues. The CDR3 sequence: CASSYGSNYEQYF. CDR3 DNA sequence: TGTGCCAGCAGTTACGGGAGTAATTACGAGCAGTACTTC.

The chain employs TRBV5-1 and TRBJ2-1; no clear D. Per germline, CDR1 SGHRS and CDR2 YFSETQ. Trimming removed 2 bases from V and 0 bases from J, with 6 bases in between. There are 14 residues in the CDR3. The CDR3 sequence: CASSLPSSYNEQFF. The CDR3, as DNA: TGCGCCAGCAGCTTACCAAGCTCCTACAATGAGCAGTTCTTC.

Ten or more counts support this clonotype. V gene TRBV7-2 combines with J gene TRBJ1-2; unclear D gene. The CDR3 contains 13 residues. V lost 6 bases and J 11 bases, leaving 19 bases between the germline ends. CDR1 is SGHTA and CDR2 is FQGNSA in the germline V gene. Here the CDR3 reads CASRPRGDGWYTF. The CDR3 bases are TGTGCCAGCAGGCCGCGCGGGGATGGATGGTACACCTTC. Drawing the rest from reference TRBV7-2 and TRBJ1-2, the complete variable domain is GAGVSQSPSNKVTEKGKDVELRCDPISGHTALYWYRQSLGQGLEFLIYFQGNSAPDKSGLPSDRFSAERTGGSVSTLTIQRTQQEDSAVYLCASRPRGDGWYTFGSGTRLTVV.

This clonotype was picked up many times. The genes are TRBV7-2 and TRBJ2-4; TRBD1 matches 9 bases. This CDR3 contains 14 residues. Looked up from germline, CDR1 is SGHTA and CDR2 is FQGNSA. V was pared by 3 bases and J by 4 bases, with 1 base of the junction left unmatched. The CDR3 is CASSFGQGKNIQYF. The CDR3 DNA is TGTGCCAGCAGCTTCGGACAGGGGAAAAACATTCAGTACTTC.

This clonotype was recorded at least ten times. V is TRBV7-2 and J is TRBJ1-2; D call uncertain. Trimming took off 5 bases at V and 8 bases at J, with 12 bases between the two ends. Germline CDR1 is SGHTA and CDR2 is FQGNSA. The CDR3 is 12 amino acids. CDR3 DNA: TGTGCCAGCAGCGACCCAATGGGAGGCTACACCTTC. Its translation is CASSDPMGGYTF.

The sample holds a few counts of this clonotype. The chain links TRBV4-3 to TRBJ2-1; possible D gene TRBD2, 5 bases. The germline CDR1 and CDR2 sequences are LGHNA and YSLEER. This CDR3 is built from 16 residues. Trimming cost V 3 bases and J 5 bases, with 17 bases left between them. The CDR3 here is CASSQEVRTPDNEQFF. The CDR3 nucleotides are TGCGCCAGCAGCCAGGAGGTTAGGACTCCGGACAATGAGCAGTTCTTC.

This clonotype was seen at least ten times. The chain carries TRBV7-2 and TRBJ2-3, with D perhaps TRBD2 (5 bases). V lost 0 bases and J lost 7, with 17 bases in between. The V gene's germline CDR1 is SGHTA and CDR2 FQGNSA. The CDR3 is 16 residues long. The CDR3: CASSLAVGRPGNTQYF. CDR3 DNA: TGTGCCAGCAGCTTAGCGGTGGGCAGGCCGGGGAATACGCAGTATTTT. The whole variable domain, remainder taken from reference TRBV7-2 and TRBJ2-3, is GAGVSQSPSNKVTEKGKDVELRCDPISGHTALYWYRQSLGQGLEFLIYFQGNSAPDKSGLPSDRFSAERTGGSVSTLTIQRTQQEDSAVYLCASSLAVGRPGNTQYFGPGTRLTVL.

The V gene is TRBV7-9, the J gene TRBJ2-2, with D perhaps matching TRBD1 or TRBD2 (5 bases each). V lost 4 bases and J lost 6, with 9 bases in between. This CDR3 spans 13 amino acids. Germline CDR1 reads SEHNR; CDR2 reads FQNEAQ (reference sequence). The CDR3 coding sequence is TGTGCCAGCAGCTCCGGGACGCCCGGGGAGCTGTTTTTT. Protein: CASSSGTPGELFF.

The table lists this clonotype with many counts. This chain uses TRBV11-2 with TRBJ2-5; D perhaps matches TRBD2 (6 bases). The V gene lost 2 bases and the J gene lost 7 bases, with 17 bases spanning the gap. This CDR3 is built from 15 residues. The germline gives CDR1 SGHAT, CDR2 FQNNGV. The CDR3 nucleotides read TGTGCCAGCAGCTTATTCCGGGACCCCGGGGGGACCCAGTACTTC. It encodes CASSLFRDPGGTQYF.

V gene TRBV7-8 combines with J gene TRBJ1-1; no definite D call. Germline-derived CDR1 and CDR2 are SGHVS and FQNEAQ. The CDR3 is 11 residues long. V was shortened by 2 bases and J by 11 bases, with 9 bases between the two germline ends. The CDR3: CASSLLGAAFF. CDR3 nucleotide sequence: TGTGCCAGCAGCTTACTGGGAGCGGCTTTCTTT.

This clonotype was counted many times. V gene TRBV20-1 combines with J gene TRBJ1-6; 8 bases align to TRBD1. V dropped 5 bases and J dropped 6; count of bases not matched to a gene: 9. CDR1 and CDR2 (germline): DFQATT, SNEGSKA (reference sequence). The CDR3 spans 15 residues. In DNA, the CDR3 is TGCAGTGCTGCCTCCGAGACAGGGGTTAATTCACCCCTCCACTTT. Its translation: CSAASETGVNSPLHF.

The chain has TRBV5-4 and TRBJ1-1, with 9 bases lining up with TRBD1. The CDR3 totals 15 residues. Losses at the gene ends were 4 bases for V and 5 bases for J; bases not matched to a gene: 9. Germline CDR1 reads SGHNT; CDR2 reads YYREEE (reference sequence). The CDR3 reads CASSKKQGALTEAFF. The CDR3 nucleotides read TGTGCCAGCAGCAAAAAACAGGGGGCTCTGACTGAAGCTTTCTTT.

The chain couples TRBV19 to TRBJ1-1; no clear D gene. Germline-derived CDR1 and CDR2 are LNHDA and SQIVND (reference sequence). The CDR3 runs 13 residues. The germline V and J ends were trimmed by 1 base and 0 bases, with 3 bases remaining between them. This CDR3 reads CASSIAVNTEAFF. The DNA for the CDR3 is TGTGCCAGTAGTATAGCTGTGAACACTGAAGCTTTCTTT.

In its sample, this clonotype was seen a few times. The chain has TRBV4-1 and TRBJ2-2, with 7 bases identical to TRBD2. The CDR3 covers 15 residues. Trimming removed 3 bases from V and 0 bases from J; junction bases left unmatched: 1. Germline V gene sequence: CDR1 MGHRA, CDR2 YSYEKL. The CDR3 loop is CASSQSGANTGELFF. CDR3 DNA sequence: TGCGCCAGCAGCCAGAGCGGGGCGAACACCGGGGAGCTGTTTTTT.

This chain links TRBV23-1 with TRBJ2-1; TRBD1 matches at 10 bases. TRBV23-1 is classed as an ORF, of uncertain function. The CDR3 is made up of 15 amino acids. J gave up 8 bases and V 4 bases, and 8 bases lay outside the gene matches. DNA of the CDR3: TGCGCCAGCAGTCGCCGACAGGGGGCCGTTGATGAGCAGTTCTTC. It encodes CASSRRQGAVDEQFF.

This clonotype showed up many times. The rearrangement links TRBV5-4 to TRBJ1-1; maybe TRBD1 (6 bases). The CDR3 runs 14 residues. Germline CDR1 SGHNT, CDR2 YYREEE (reference sequence). V shed 0 bases and J shed 1 base, with 7 bases lying between them. CDR3 DNA: TGTGCCAGCAGCTTGGAACAGGGGAACACTGAAGCTTTCTTT. Translated: CASSLEQGNTEAFF.

This clonotype was recorded at least ten times. The chain has TRBV7-2 and TRBJ2-1, with 8 positions matching TRBD2. The CDR3 has 14 amino acids. From germline, CDR1 is SGHTA and CDR2 FQGNSA. Trimming at V came to 10 bases and at J to 2 bases, leaving 7 bases not matched to a gene. The CDR3 sequence: CATHPGGAYNEQFF. The CDR3 nucleotides are TGTGCCACTCACCCCGGGGGGGCCTACAATGAGCAGTTCTTC.

Concerning this clonotype itself: The junction and the germline gene differ at one end; a read error may be behind it. The genes are TRBV7-4 and TRBJ1-5; 8 nucleotides line up with TRBD1. The CDR3 has 17 residues. Germline assignment: CDR1 SGHVT and CDR2 SQSDAQ. CDR3 DNA sequence: TGTGCCAGCAGCTTAGCCTCAGGGGGCCGCGGCAATCGGCCCCAGCATTTT. It encodes CASSLASGGRGNRPQHF.

This clonotype was seen a few times. This chain connects TRBV19 to TRBJ2-4; D may match TRBD1 or TRBD2 (6 bases each). The CDR3 loop spans 17 amino acids. Germline V CDR1 and CDR2: LNHDA, SQIVND (reference sequence). V was shortened by 5 bases and J by 0 bases, with 17 bases between the two germline ends. CDR3 in DNA: TGTGCCAGTAGTCCGAAAACGGGGGCCAAAGCCAAAAACATTCAGTACTTC. Translation: CASSPKTGAKAKNIQYF.

This chain uses TRBV7-2 with TRBJ1-2, with a tentative D call TRBD1 (6 bases). V lost 5 bases, J lost 3 bases, and 16 bases lay in between. Germline V gene data show CDR1 as SGHTA and CDR2 as FQGNSA. The CDR3 extends over 15 amino acids. The DNA of the CDR3 is TGTGCCAGCAGCCGTGACAGGTCCCCTTACTATGGCTACACCTTC. Translating it yields CASSRDRSPYYGYTF.

The chain couples TRBV10-3 to TRBJ2-5; 8 nucleotides match TRBD2. V was pared by 4 bases and J by 2 bases, with 3 bases of the junction left unmatched. The length of the CDR3 is 14 residues. Germline-derived CDR1 and CDR2 are ENHRY and SYGVKD. In nucleotides, the CDR3 is TGTGCCATCAGTGCGGGGGGGGATCAAGAGACCCAGTACTTC. This translates into CAISAGGDQETQYF.

At least ten counts were recorded for this clonotype. A read error may produce the germline difference seen at one junction end. This chain links TRBV7-8 with TRBJ1-1; tentatively, D is TRBD1 (5 bases). CDR3 length equals 12 residues. In germline, CDR1 is SGHVS, CDR2 FQNEAQ. The CDR3 reads CASSLGGDAAFF. In DNA form, the CDR3 reads TGTGCCAGCAGTTTAGGAGGGGACGCAGCTTTCTTT.

This chain uses TRBV9 with TRBJ1-6; D not certain. Germline V gene lookup returns CDR1 SGDLS and CDR2 YYNGEE. Trimming cost V 0 bases and J 10 bases, with 14 bases left between them. The length of the CDR3 is 15 residues. This chain's CDR3 is CASSVALGGLSPLHF. The DNA for the CDR3 is TGTGCCAGCAGCGTAGCACTAGGAGGTTTGTCACCCCTCCACTTT.

The chain couples TRBV7-9 to TRBJ1-4; TRBD1 matches at 9 bases. Germline values: CDR1 SEHNR, CDR2 FQNEAQ (reference sequence). V lost 1 base and J lost 7; bases outside the gene matches: 1. CDR3 length equals 14 residues. The CDR3 region has the DNA TGTGCCAGCAGCTTAGACAGGGGGCGTGAAAAACTGTTTTTT. Amino acids: CASSLDRGREKLFF.

In its sample, this clonotype was seen many times. The chain has TRBV7-2 and TRBJ2-7; 7 bases line up with TRBD2. Germline V gene sequence: CDR1 SGHTA, CDR2 FQGNSA. V trimming: 0 bases; J trimming: 6 bases; junction bases outside the gene matches: 8. This CDR3 spans 15 amino acids. The CDR3, as DNA: TGTGCCAGCAGCTTAGCCGGGGGAGGGCTTACCGAGCAGTACTTC. It encodes CASSLAGGGLTEQYF.